The clone carrying this TCR beta chain was seen repeatedly, ten times or more. Its antigen is unidentified. These data are taken from a study of post-analysis software for immune sequencing data. As for the study in general: The cohort encompassed relapsing-remitting, secondary progressive and progressive-relapsing multiple sclerosis disease courses. Overall study results and limits: About 5 TRBV segments, including TRBV5-6, TRBV5-1 and TRBV20-1, were more frequent in patients than controls. Relative to controls, patients with multiple sclerosis showed significantly lower normalized Chao1 diversity. Co-batched samples clustered tightly together by F measure.

Unique molecular identifiers had been added to the TCR beta cDNA libraries. TCRdb analysed the PCR reads with MiXCR anew, one entry per CDR3 protein. The table records about 200,000 distinct CDR3 sequences, approximately 28% of them present only once. The CDR3 consists of 16 residues. Between the trimmed V and J ends, which lost 1 base and 0 bases, there was a span of 10 bases. Looked up from germline, CDR1 is LGHNA and CDR2 is YNFKEQ. The sequenced material came from blood. The chain joins TRBV4-2 to TRBJ2-1; no clear D. The clonotype originates from a girl aged 2-17 years with multiple sclerosis. The CDR3 nucleotides are TGTGCCAGCAGCCAAGCCACCGGAAGCTCCTACAATGAGCAGTTCTTC. Residues: CASSQATGSSYNEQFF.